Listed here are 3 T cell receptor beta chains from one sample, sequenced in a study of T cells in Graves' hyperthyroidism and ophthalmopathy. Amplification of TCR beta CDR3 regions used RNA as the template. A set of HTBI primers served as the primers for a first-round RT-PCR of the TCR CDR3. MiXCR, run by TCRdb on the multiplex PCR reads, gives a single entry per CDR3 protein. The sample lists 380,000 or so distinct CDR3 sequences, about 18% seen once, with roughly 3.5% in the top ten. Material: blood. The receptors were gathered from a woman under 30 with Graves' hyperthyroidism.

This rearrangement joins TRBV6-1 to TRBJ2-7; 8 nucleotides line up with TRBD1. The CDR3 has 14 residues. V dropped 4 bases and J dropped 5; count of bases not matched to a gene: 7. In germline, CDR1 is MNHNS, CDR2 SASEGT. The CDR3 nucleotides are TGTGCCAGCAGTGCGCGGACAGGGCTGCACGAGCAGTACTTC. This translates into CASSARTGLHEQYF.

This clonotype was seen ten or more times. The chain carries TRBV12-3 or TRBV12-4 and TRBJ2-2; D is unclear. V was trimmed by 1 base and J by 3 bases, leaving 3 bases between them. This CDR3 has 13 amino acids. The CDR3 region has the DNA TGTGCCAGCAGTTTAGGCTACACCGGGGAGCTGTTTTTT. Translated, it gives CASSLGYTGELFF.

This clonotype was counted many times. The chain joins TRBV6-5 to TRBJ1-4; possibly TRBD1 for D (5 bases). CDR3 length: 16 residues. V was shortened by 0 bases and J by 5 bases, with 13 bases between the two germline ends. Germline V CDR1 and CDR2: MNHEY, SVGAGI. CDR3 sequence (DNA): TGTGCCAGCAGTTACTCGATCTCAGGGATGAATGAAAAACTGTTTTTT. Its translation is CASSYSISGMNEKLFF.